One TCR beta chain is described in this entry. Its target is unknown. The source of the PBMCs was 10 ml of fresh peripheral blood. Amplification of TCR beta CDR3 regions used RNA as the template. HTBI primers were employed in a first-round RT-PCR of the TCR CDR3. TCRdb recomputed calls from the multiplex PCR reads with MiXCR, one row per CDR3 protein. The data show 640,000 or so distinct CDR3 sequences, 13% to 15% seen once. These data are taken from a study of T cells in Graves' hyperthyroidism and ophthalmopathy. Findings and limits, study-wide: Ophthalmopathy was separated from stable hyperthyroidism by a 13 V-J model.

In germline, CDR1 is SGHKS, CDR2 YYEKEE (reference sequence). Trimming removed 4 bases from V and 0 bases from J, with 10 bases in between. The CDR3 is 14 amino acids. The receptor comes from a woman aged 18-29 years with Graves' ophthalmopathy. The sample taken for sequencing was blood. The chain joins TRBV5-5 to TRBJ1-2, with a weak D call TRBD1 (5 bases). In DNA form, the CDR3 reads TGTGCCAGCAGCGTGACAGAATCTAACTATGGCTACACCTTC. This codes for CASSVTESNYGYTF.